The sequence of this T cell receptor (beta chain) was determined in a study of cytomegalovirus exposure and HLA in healthy donors (dated by TCRdb to 2016 to 2017). In the study overall: In an earlier analysis of roughly 500 of the donors, 250 to 350 Gb of sequence data and just under 120 million unique TCR beta sequences from about 180 million T cells were reported. The later analysis used no new phenotypic data to find candidate immune exposures, relying instead on TCR beta sequences and their occurrence across donors. Approximately 300 gigabases of sequencing data and some 85 million unique TCR sequences were included in an early release covering several hundred HLA-typed donors. A later analysis re-analyzed previously published TCR beta repertoires from approximately 670 donors and added high-resolution HLA genotyping to study TCR occurrence patterns. A separate validation cohort of about 110 different subjects was used in addition to the approximately 700-subject first cohort. To decide whether each TCR beta V gene segment behaved as functional or pseudogenic, an earlier analysis of nearly 600 of the donors relied on high-throughput TCR beta sequencing. The study combined high-throughput TCR immunosequencing, statistical association of individual TCRs with disease status, and machine learning to predict cytomegalovirus infection status. Donor age, sex, ethnicity and CMV serostatus were compiled alongside the repertoire data. Every discovery cohort repertoire had been produced on one sequencing platform. Typing coverage varied by locus: roughly 620-630 donors for A, B, C, DRB1 and DQB1; some 520 for DQA1; about 570 for DPA1; roughly 470 for DPB1. Because of strong linkage in the cohort, five DR-DQ haplotypes were treated as single units for association and clustering. The aim of the study was to test whether cataloging public T cell receptors could identify signatures of past pathogen exposure. Across some 400 genotyped donors of the cohort, an average of approximately 240,000 unique TCR beta nucleotide sequences per donor were sequenced, and 15% to 20% of those sequences were non-productive. The study profiled the T cell repertoires of around 700 subjects by immunosequencing and related them to cytomegalovirus serostatus. Both class I and class II loci were covered by HLA typing, at four-digit resolution. Among the roughly 400 genotyped donors, around 81% belonged to the genetic ancestry cluster associated with self-reported Caucasian donors. A later genetic analysis used genome-wide SNP genotypes for about three fifths of the 666 donors, treating that subset as a discovery cohort. The research as a whole found: Because counts were too low, more than 15 rarely observed V segments, including chromosome 9 orphons, were excluded from the earlier analysis of 500 to 700 of the donors. For the cohort, immune exposure information was limited to CMV serostatus. A further reported finding was that TCR beta sequences accurately predicted the HLA-A and HLA-B alleles for most subjects in the first cohort. While some public TCRs were present in many individuals, most TCR sequences turned up only very rarely across donors. In a later analysis, the rate of TCR association differed among HLA loci, with DRB1 alleles having the most associated TCRs and HLA-C alleles having the fewest. In a later analysis, HLA-associated TCR beta chains were found to be more clonally expanded and to have lower generation probabilities than equally common non-associated chains. HLA typing was unavailable for some donors at each locus, so association tests used only the typed subset. Strong co-occurrence of HLA alleles, especially DR and DQ, made assigning TCR associations to individual alleles difficult. Sequencing depth was assumed to be roughly uniform across donors in the presence/absence analyses, though that assumption may not hold. Correlated functional status among segregating V segments might be attributable to linkage disequilibrium, but an unknown experimental factor could not be ruled out. Because the 87-base-pair reads could not distinguish some IMGT-functional V segments, including TRBV6-2 and TRBV6-3, those segments were excluded. A cluster of highly shared sequence variants was judged likely to be a technical artifact of the sequencing pipeline. Three of the identified cytomegalovirus-associated TCR beta chains were confirmed in vitro to be specific for cytomegalovirus antigens. According to a later analysis, parvovirus B19, influenza, CMV and Epstein-Barr virus appeared linked to several top co-occurrence clusters. The cohort was sequenced for TCR beta chains only, and without alpha or paired-chain data the features that could be detected were limited. Most CMV-associated TCR beta chains appeared to be HLA-restricted in a later analysis, and the HLA associations seemed to be driven largely by CMV exposure. Broadly in line with IMGT annotations, most TCR beta V segments showed up in productive rearrangements about 87% or about 30% of the time in an earlier analysis of about 500 of the donors. The authors suggested that the approach could potentially be generalized to other disease states and immunological phenotypes. The classifier was reported to diagnose cytomegalovirus status with high specificity and sensitivity in both the original cohort and the validation cohort. In a later genetic analysis, fewer N-insertions in productive TCRs were reported among donors in an Asian-associated ancestry cluster than the roughly 700-donor mean. In a later analysis, some 18,000 TCR beta sequences were associated with specific HLA alleles at a false discovery rate of 0.05. V-gene and J-gene trimming of TCR beta chains was associated with a missense DCLRE1C variant in a later genetic analysis, and the association was replicated in an independent cohort. In the study, some 180 TCR beta chains were listed as associated with cytomegalovirus.

The cohort was made up of roughly 670 healthy bone marrow donors. At the time of sampling, all cohort members were nominally healthy, though unrecorded immune exposures were likely present. The donor tested CMV seronegative, placing the donor among the 350 or so seronegative members of the cohort. A peripheral blood sample was collected from each donor, and TCR beta sequencing was performed on peripheral blood mononuclear cells. Genomic DNA extraction from the blood cell samples was performed with the Qiagen DNeasy Blood Extraction Kit. For this chain, trimming is 0 bases at the V end and 5 bases at the J end, and the number of junction bases without a gene match is 4. The CDR3 numbers 15 residues from cysteine through phenylalanine. Only the CDR3 DNA stays, 45 bases, in frame from base 1. Per the germline V gene, KGHSH is the CDR1 and LQKENI is the CDR2. The receptor library was made with the immunoSEQ multiplex PCR assay. For the multiplex PCR, a mixture combining 60 forward primers for TCR Vbeta segments and 13 reverse primers for TCR Jbeta segments was used. The CDR3 region of rearranged TCR beta genes was amplified from genomic DNA with a multiplex PCR assay. The amplified TCR beta libraries were sequenced on the Illumina HiSeq System as 87-base-pair reads. The authors' pipeline ran thus. Across the roughly 600 repertoires, a later analysis counted some 80 million unique TCR beta chains, roughly 11 million of which were shared by at least two donors. To remove PCR and sequencing errors, raw reads were error-corrected and collapsed into unique sequences using a nearest-neighbor algorithm that merged closely related sequences. Alignment of CDR3 sequences to IMGT reference sequences was used to assign V, D and J gene segments. Each retained sequence needed at least a six-nucleotide match to both a V gene segment and a J gene segment. Rearrangements were classified as productive when the CDR3 lacked stop codons and remained in frame with V and J, and all other rearrangements were classified as non-productive. CDR3 was defined according to IMGT convention as the region running from the second conserved V-encoded cysteine to the conserved J-encoded phenylalanine. Sequences without an unambiguous match to a single V gene segment were excluded from the earlier analysis of a few hundred of the donors. An earlier analysis of fewer than 650 of the donors classified V segments as functional when productive rearrangements were above 56.7% and as segregating when the standard deviation between donors was above 5%. A statistical classification framework was developed to diagnose cytomegalovirus status using the catalog of TCR beta chain sequences. In a later analysis, TCR nucleotide sequences were compared against IMGT/GENE-DB human TR gene sequences so that V and J genes could be assigned. In a later analysis, CDR3 sequences and most-parsimonious VDJ recombination scenarios were assigned using the TCRdist pipeline. In a later analysis, every TCR beta chain was defined by the combination of its CDR3 amino acid sequence and its V-gene family, and reads without a unique V-gene family were dropped. In a later analysis, approximately 640 highly shared, low-generation-probability nucleotide sequences were removed to address suspected cross-contamination and a sequencing artifact. For each public chain, a later analysis derived a clonal expansion index from normalized ranks of inferred template counts within each repertoire. In a later analysis, generation probabilities were computed with a VDJ recombination model fitted to out-of-frame rearrangements, and the resulting probabilities were checked against IGoR. Hypergeometric tests were used in a later analysis to score TCR-TCR, TCR-HLA and TCR-CMV co-occurrence, with a repertoire-size bias correction applied to the TCR pairs. In a later analysis, false discovery rates were estimated by permuting HLA or CMV assignments 20 times. In a later analysis, co-occurring TCRs were grouped using DBSCAN, and TCRdist sequence similarity was added for clustering within HLA-allele-positive subsets. Co-occurrence clustering excluded repertoires with fewer than 30,000 or more than 120,000 public chains, plus five with anomalous nucleotide sharing. TCRdb mirrors the immuneACCESS table, restricted to in-frame sequences. Some clones are absent from its copies; in checked studies, under half trace to an unresolved V gene, and the reason for the others is unknown. V and J calls plus clone size are reproduced from that table; the DNA served to infer D and trimming. This sample gives about 150,000 clones in total; around 79% of them show up just once. The ten biggest clones cover 2.8% of the sample.

For this clone: What antigen it recognizes has not been identified. The sample holds no much larger clone one base away, and base qualities are not on file.

This receptor chain uses TRBV18 and TRBJ2-1; the junction holds 7 bases that match TRBD2. Sequenced sample: PBMCs. This clonotype was sampled from a young man in good health and CMV-seronegative. The CDR3 reads as follows: CASSPPGGDNNEQFF. The DNA sequence is TGTGCCAGCTCACCACCGGGGGGGGATAACAATGAGCAGTTCTTC.